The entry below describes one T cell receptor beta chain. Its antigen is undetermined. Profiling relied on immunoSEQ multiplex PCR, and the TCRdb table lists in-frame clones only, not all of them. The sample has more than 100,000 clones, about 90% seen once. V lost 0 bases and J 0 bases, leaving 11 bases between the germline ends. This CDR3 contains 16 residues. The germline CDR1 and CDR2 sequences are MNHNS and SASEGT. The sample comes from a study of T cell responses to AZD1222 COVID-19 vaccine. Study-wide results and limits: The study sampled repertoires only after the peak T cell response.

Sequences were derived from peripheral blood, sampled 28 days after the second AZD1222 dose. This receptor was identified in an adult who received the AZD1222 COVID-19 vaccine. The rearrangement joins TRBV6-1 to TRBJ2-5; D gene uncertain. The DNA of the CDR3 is TGTGCCAGCAGTGAAGCGCTTGAAGAGTACCAAGAGACCCAGTACTTC. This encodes CASSEALEEYQETQYF.